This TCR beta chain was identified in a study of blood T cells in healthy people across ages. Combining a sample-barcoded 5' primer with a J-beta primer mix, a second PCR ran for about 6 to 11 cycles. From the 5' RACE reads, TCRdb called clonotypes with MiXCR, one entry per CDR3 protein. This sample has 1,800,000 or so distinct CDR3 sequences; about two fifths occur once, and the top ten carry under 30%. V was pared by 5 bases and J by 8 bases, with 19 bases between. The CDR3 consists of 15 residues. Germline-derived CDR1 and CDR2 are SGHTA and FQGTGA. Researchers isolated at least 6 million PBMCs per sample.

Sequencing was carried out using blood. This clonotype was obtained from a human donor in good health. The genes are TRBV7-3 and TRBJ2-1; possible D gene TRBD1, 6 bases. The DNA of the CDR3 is TGTGCCAGCAGCGCCCGGGACACCTCTCGGGATGAGCAGTTCTTC. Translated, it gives CASSARDTSRDEQFF.